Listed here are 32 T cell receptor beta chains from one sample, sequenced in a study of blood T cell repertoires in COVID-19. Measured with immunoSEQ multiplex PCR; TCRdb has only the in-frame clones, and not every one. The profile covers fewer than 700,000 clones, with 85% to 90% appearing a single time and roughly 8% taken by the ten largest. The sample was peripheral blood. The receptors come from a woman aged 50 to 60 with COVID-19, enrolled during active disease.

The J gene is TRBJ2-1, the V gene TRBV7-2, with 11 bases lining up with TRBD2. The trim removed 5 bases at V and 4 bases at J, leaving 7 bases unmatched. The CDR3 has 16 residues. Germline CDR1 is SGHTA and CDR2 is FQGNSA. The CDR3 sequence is CASSGISGGDYNEQFF. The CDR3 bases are TGTGCCAGCAGCGGTATTAGCGGGGGGGATTACAATGAGCAGTTCTTC.

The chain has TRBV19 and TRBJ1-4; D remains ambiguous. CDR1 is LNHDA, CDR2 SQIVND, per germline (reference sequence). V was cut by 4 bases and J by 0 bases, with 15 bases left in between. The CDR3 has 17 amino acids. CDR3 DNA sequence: TGTGCCAGTAGTACCCACCTTAGTAGAACAACTAATGAAAAACTGTTTTTT. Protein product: CASSTHLSRTTNEKLFF.

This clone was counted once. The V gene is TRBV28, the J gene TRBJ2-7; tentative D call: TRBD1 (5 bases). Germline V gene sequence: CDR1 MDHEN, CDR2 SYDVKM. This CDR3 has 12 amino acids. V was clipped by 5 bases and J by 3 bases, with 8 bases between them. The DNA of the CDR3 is TGTGCCAGCAGTCGAGACAGCTACGAGCAGTACTTC. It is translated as CASSRDSYEQYF.

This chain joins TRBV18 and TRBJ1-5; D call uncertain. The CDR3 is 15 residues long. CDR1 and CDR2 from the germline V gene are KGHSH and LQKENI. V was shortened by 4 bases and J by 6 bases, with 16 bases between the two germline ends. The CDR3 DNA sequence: TGTGCCAGCTCACGTGGGTTGGGCTTTTCTCAGCCCCAGCATTTT. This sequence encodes CASSRGLGFSQPQHF. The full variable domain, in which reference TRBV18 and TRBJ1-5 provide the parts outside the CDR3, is NAGVMQNPRHLVRRRGQEARLRCSPMKGHSHVYWYRQLPEEGLKFMVYLQKENIIDESGMPKERFSAEFPKEGPSILRIQQVVRGDSAAYFCASSRGLGFSQPQHFGDGTRLSIL.

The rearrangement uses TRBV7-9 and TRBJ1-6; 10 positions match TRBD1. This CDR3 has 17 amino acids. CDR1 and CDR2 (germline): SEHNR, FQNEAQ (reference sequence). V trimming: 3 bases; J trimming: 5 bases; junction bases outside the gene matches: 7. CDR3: CASSLGTGVKNNSPLHF. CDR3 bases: TGTGCCAGCAGCTTGGGGACAGGGGTTAAAAATAATTCACCCCTCCACTTT.

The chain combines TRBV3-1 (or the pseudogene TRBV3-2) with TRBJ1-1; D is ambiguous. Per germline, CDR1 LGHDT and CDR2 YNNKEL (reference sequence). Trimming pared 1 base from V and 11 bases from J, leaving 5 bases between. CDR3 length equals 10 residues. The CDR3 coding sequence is TGTGCCAGCAGCCAAGCTAGGGCTTTCTTT. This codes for CASSQARAFF.

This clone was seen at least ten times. The CDR3 protein is CASSFGRDTEAFF. The CDR3 region has the DNA TGTGCCAGCAGCTTCGGTCGCGACACTGAAGCTTTCTTT. V gene TRBV7-3 combines with J gene TRBJ1-1, with D uncertain. CDR1 SGHTA and CDR2 FQGTGA come from the germline V gene. V lost 3 bases, J lost 3 bases, and 8 bases lay in between. The CDR3 sequence is 13 residues long.

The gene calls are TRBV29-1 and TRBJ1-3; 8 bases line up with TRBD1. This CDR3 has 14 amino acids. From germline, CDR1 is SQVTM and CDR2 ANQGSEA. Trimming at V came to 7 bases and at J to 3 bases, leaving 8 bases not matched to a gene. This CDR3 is CSAATTGGGNTIYF. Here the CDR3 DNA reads TGCAGCGCTGCTACAACAGGGGGTGGAAACACCATATATTTT.

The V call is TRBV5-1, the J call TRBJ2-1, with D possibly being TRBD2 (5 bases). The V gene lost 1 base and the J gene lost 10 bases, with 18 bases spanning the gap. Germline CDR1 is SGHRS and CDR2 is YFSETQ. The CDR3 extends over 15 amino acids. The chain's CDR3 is CASSLSSASLPEQFF. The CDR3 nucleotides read TGCGCCAGCAGCTTGAGTAGCGCCTCCCTACCCGAGCAGTTCTTC.

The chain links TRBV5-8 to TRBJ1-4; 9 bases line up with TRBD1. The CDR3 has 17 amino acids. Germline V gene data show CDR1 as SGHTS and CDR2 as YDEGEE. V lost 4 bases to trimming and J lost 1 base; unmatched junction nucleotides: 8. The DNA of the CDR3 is TGTGCCAGCAGCCCGGGGACAGGGAAAGGAACTAATGAAAAACTGTTTTTT. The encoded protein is CASSPGTGKGTNEKLFF.

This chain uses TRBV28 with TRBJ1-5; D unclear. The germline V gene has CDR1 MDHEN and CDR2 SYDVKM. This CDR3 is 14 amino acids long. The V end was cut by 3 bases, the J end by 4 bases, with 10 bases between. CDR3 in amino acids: CASSFAGENQPQHF. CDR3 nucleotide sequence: TGTGCCAGCAGTTTCGCAGGCGAAAATCAGCCCCAGCATTTT.

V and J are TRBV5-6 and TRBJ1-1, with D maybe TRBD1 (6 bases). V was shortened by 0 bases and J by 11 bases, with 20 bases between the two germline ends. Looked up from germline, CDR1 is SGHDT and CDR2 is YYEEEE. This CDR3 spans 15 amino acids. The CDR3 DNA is TGTGCCAGCAGCTTGGCCAGGGGAGCATCCTTCGGGGCTTTCTTT. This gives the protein CASSLARGASFGAFF.

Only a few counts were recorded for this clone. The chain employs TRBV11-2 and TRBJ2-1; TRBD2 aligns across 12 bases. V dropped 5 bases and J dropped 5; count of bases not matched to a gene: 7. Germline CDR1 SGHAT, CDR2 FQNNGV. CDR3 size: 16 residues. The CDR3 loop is CASSRASGGANNEQFF. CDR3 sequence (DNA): TGTGCCAGCAGCAGGGCTAGCGGGGGGGCCAACAATGAGCAGTTCTTC.

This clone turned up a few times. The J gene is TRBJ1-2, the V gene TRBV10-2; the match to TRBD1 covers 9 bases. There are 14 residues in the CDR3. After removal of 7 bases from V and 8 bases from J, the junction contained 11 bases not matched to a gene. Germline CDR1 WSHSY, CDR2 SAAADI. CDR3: CASKGPGQGKGYTF. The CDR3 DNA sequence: TGCGCCAGCAAGGGGCCGGGACAGGGAAAAGGCTACACCTTC.

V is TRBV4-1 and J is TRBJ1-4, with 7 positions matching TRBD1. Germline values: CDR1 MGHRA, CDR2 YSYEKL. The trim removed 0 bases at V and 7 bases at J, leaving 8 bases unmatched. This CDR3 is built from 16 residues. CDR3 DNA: TGCGCCAGCAGCCAAGACCCGGGAGGGGGCAGTGAAAAACTGTTTTTT. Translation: CASSQDPGGGSEKLFF.

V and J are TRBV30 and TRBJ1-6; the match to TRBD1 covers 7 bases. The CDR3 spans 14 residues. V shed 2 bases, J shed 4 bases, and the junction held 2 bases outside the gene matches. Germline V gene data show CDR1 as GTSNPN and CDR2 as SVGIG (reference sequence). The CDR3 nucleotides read TGTGCCTGGAGTCCGGGACAGTATAATTCACCCCTCCACTTT. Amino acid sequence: CAWSPGQYNSPLHF. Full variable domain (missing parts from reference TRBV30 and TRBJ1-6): SQTIHQWPATLVQPVGSPLSLECTVEGTSNPNLYWYRQAAGRGLQLLFYSVGIGQISSEVPQNLSASRPQDRQFILSSKKLLLSDSGFYLCAWSPGQYNSPLHFGNGTRLTVT.

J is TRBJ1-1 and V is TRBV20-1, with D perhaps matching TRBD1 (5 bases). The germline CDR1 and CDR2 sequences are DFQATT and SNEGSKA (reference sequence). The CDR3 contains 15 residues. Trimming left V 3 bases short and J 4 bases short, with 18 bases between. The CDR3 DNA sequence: TGCAGTGCTAGTAGCGGGGCCAATGGCGGCACTGAAGCTTTCTTT. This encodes CSASSGANGGTEAFF.

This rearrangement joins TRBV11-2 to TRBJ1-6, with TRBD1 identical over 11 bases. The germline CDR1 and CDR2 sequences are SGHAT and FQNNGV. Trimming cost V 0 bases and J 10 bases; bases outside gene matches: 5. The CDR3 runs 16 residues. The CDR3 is CASSLDGQGAYSPLHF. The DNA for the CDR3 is TGTGCCAGCAGCTTAGACGGACAGGGGGCTTACTCACCCCTCCACTTT.

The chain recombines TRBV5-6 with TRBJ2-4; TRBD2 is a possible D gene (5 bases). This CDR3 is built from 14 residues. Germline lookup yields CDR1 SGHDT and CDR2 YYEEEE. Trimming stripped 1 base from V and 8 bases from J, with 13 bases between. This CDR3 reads CASSLLSSADIQYF. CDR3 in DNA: TGTGCCAGCAGCTTGCTAAGTTCAGCGGACATTCAGTACTTC. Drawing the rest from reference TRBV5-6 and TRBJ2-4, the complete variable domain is DAGVTQSPTHLIKTRGQQVTLRCSPKSGHDTVSWYQQALGQGPQFIFQYYEEEERQRGNFPDRFSGHQFPNYSSELNVNALLLGDSALYLCASSLLSSADIQYFGAGTRLSVL.

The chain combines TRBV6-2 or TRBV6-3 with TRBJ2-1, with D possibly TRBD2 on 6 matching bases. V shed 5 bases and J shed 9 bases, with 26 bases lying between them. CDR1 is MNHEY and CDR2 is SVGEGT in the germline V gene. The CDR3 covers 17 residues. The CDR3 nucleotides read TGTGCCAGCAGTCCACCCTACTCGCACCCCGGGGGAAGTGAGCAGTTCTTC. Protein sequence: CASSPPYSHPGGSEQFF.

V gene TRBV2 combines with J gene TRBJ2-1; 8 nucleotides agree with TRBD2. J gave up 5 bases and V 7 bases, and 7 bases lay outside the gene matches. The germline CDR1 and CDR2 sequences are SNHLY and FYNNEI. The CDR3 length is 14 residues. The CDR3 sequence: CASKRRGADNEQFF. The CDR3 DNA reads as TGTGCCAGCAAACGGCGGGGGGCCGACAATGAGCAGTTCTTC.

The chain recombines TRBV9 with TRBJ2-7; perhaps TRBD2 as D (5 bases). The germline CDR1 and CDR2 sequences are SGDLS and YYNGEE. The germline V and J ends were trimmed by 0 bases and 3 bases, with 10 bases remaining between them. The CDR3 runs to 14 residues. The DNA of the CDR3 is TGTGCCAGCAGCGTAGAGGACTCAATCTACGAGCAGTACTTC. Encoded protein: CASSVEDSIYEQYF.

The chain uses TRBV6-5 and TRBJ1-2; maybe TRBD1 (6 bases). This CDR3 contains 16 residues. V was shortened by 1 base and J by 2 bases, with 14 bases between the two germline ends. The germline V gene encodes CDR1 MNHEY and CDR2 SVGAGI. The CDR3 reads CASSYYSGGGNYGYTF. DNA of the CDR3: TGTGCCAGCAGTTACTACTCCGGGGGGGGCAACTATGGCTACACCTTC.

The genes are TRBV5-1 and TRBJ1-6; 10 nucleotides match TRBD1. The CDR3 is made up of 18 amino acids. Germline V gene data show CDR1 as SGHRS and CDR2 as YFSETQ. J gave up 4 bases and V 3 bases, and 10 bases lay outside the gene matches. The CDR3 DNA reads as TGCGCCAGCAGCTGGGGCCGGGACAGGGGAGAGTATAATTCACCCCTCCACTTT. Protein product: CASSWGRDRGEYNSPLHF. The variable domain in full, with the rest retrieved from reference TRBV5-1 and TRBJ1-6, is KAGVTQTPRYLIKTRGQQVTLSCSPISGHRSVSWYQQTPGQGLQFLFEYFSETQRNKGNFPGRFSGRQFSNSRSEMNVSTLELGDSALYLCASSWGRDRGEYNSPLHFGNGTRLTVT.

CDR3 in DNA: TGTGCCATCAGGAAGGGACAGGGAATTGGTGATGGCTACACCTTC. Translation gives CAIRKGQGIGDGYTF. The gene calls are TRBV10-3 and TRBJ1-2; TRBD1 matches 9 bases. Germline-derived CDR1 and CDR2 are ENHRY and SYGVKD. Germline trimming cut 6 bases from V and 6 bases from J; bases unmatched to any gene: 11. The CDR3 sequence is 15 residues long.

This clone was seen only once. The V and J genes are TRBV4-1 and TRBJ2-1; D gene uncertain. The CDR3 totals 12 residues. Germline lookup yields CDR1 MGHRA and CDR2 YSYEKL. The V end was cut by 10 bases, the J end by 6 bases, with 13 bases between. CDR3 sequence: CATSTGFNEQFF. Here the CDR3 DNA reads TGCGCCACCAGTACTGGTTTCAATGAGCAGTTCTTC.

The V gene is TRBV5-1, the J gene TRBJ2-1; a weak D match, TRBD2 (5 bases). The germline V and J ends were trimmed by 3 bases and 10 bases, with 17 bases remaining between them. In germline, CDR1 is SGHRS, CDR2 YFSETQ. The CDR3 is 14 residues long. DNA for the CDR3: TGCGCCAGCAGCTCAACTAGATCACAGTTAGAGCAGTTCTTC. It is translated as CASSSTRSQLEQFF.

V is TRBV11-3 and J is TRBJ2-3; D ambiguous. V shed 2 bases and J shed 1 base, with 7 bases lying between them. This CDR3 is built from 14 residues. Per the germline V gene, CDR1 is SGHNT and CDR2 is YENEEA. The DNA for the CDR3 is TGTGCCAGCAGCTTATCCCCGGGCACAGATACGCAGTATTTT. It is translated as CASSLSPGTDTQYF.

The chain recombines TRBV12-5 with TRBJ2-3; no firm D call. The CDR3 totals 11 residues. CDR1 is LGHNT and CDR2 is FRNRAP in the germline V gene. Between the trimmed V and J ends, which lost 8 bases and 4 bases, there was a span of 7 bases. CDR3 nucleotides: TGTGCTAGTCGAGGCTCAGATACGCAGTATTTT. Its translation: CASRGSDTQYF.

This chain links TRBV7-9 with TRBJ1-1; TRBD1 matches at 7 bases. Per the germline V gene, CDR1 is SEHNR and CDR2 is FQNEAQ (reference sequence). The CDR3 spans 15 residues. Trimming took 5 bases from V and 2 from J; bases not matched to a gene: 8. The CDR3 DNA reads TGTGCCAGCAGCCACGGACAGGACCCCAACACTGAAGCTTTCTTT. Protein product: CASSHGQDPNTEAFF. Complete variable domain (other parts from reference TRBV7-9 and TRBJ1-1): DTGVSQNPRHKITKRGQNVTFRCDPISEHNRLYWYRQTLGQGPEFLTYFQNEAQLEKSRLLSDRFSAERPKGSFSTLEIQRTEQGDSAMYLCASSHGQDPNTEAFFGQGTRLTVV.

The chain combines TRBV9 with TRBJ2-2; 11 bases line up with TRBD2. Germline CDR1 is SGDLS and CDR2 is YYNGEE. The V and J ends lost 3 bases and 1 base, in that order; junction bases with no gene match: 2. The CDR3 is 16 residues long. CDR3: CASSEGTSGNTGELFF. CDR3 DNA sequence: TGTGCCAGCAGCGAAGGGACTAGCGGGAACACCGGGGAGCTGTTTTTT.

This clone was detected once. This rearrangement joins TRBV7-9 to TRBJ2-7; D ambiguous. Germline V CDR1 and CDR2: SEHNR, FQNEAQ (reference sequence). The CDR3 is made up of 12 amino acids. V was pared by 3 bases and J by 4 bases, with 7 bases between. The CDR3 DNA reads TGTGCCAGCAGCTTGGCCCCTTACGAGCAGTACTTC. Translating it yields CASSLAPYEQYF.